What follows are 9 T cell receptor beta chains derived from one specimen sequenced in a study of cytomegalovirus exposure and HLA in healthy donors. Vbeta (60) and Jbeta (13) primers were used in the PCR. The protocol was immunoSEQ multiplex PCR, while the TCRdb copy is restricted to in-frame clones and leaves out a portion. This table has some 200,000 clones, 70% appearing once. Sequenced: PBMCs. The receptors shown here come from a man aged 35 to 55 in good health and CMV-seropositive.

This sequence joins TRBV11-2 and TRBJ1-6, with D perhaps matching TRBD1 (6 bases). The CDR3 has 14 residues. Germline V gene lookup returns CDR1 SGHAT and CDR2 FQNNGV. V lost 6 bases, J lost 10 bases, and 16 bases lay in between. This chain's CDR3 is CASRGGRRESPLHF. The CDR3 nucleotides are TGTGCCAGCAGGGGGGGGCGGCGGGAATCACCCCTCCACTTT. Together with reference TRBV11-2 and TRBJ1-6, the CDR3 gives the full variable domain: EAGVAQSPRYKIIEKRQSVAFWCNPISGHATLYWYQQILGQGPKLLIQFQNNGVVDDSQLPKDRFSAERLKGVDSTLKIQPAKLEDSAVYLCASRGGRRESPLHFGNGTRLTVT.

J is TRBJ2-7 and V is TRBV7-9, with a weak D call TRBD2 (5 bases). CDR1 is SEHNR and CDR2 is FQNEAQ in the germline V gene (reference sequence). The CDR3 is 15 amino acids. The V gene lost 1 base and the J gene lost 0 bases, with 10 bases spanning the gap. The CDR3 loop is CASSLGPGFSYEQYF. Written as DNA, the CDR3 is TGTGCCAGCAGCTTAGGGCCGGGGTTCTCCTACGAGCAGTACTTC.

The chain is built from TRBV7-9 and TRBJ1-1; tentative D call: TRBD1 (5 bases). This CDR3 has 13 amino acids. The germline V gene encodes CDR1 SEHNR and CDR2 FQNEAQ (reference sequence). The V and J ends lost 4 bases and 6 bases respectively, with 12 bases between them. The CDR3 here is CASSSLGVAEAFF. The DNA of the CDR3 is TGTGCCAGCAGCTCCTTAGGGGTGGCTGAAGCTTTCTTT.

This clone has more than one count but fewer than ten. CDR3: CASSFPQGAETQYF. The DNA for the CDR3 is TGTGCCAGCAGCTTCCCTCAGGGTGCGGAGACCCAGTACTTC. This chain connects TRBV7-9 to TRBJ2-5, with a possible D match to TRBD1 (5 bases). The CDR3 is 14 amino acids. Germline assignment: CDR1 SEHNR and CDR2 FQNEAQ (reference sequence). The V and J ends lost 3 bases and 5 bases respectively, with 13 bases between them.

The chain combines TRBV6-5 with TRBJ2-7; D is possibly TRBD1 (6 bases). The V and J ends lost 6 bases and 0 bases respectively, with 12 bases between them. The CDR3 contains 14 residues. In germline, CDR1 is MNHEY, CDR2 SVGAGI. CDR3 sequence reads: CASSTSDSSYEQYF. DNA for the CDR3: TGTGCCAGCAGCACCTCGGACAGCTCCTACGAGCAGTACTTC.

The sample holds one count of this clone. The CDR3 DNA sequence: TGTGCCAGCAGCTTAGGCTTCGGACTTCAGTTCTTC. Protein: CASSLGFGLQFF. This rearrangement joins TRBV13 to TRBJ2-1, with a tentative D call TRBD2 (5 bases). The CDR3 is 12 amino acids. Germline V gives CDR1 PRHDT, CDR2 FYEKMQ (reference sequence). V shed 0 bases and J shed 13 bases, with 10 bases lying between them.

J is TRBJ1-1 and V is TRBV27; D not resolved. The CDR3 consists of 16 residues. V was clipped by 3 bases and J by 6 bases, with 20 bases between them. CDR1 MNHEY and CDR2 SMNVEV come from the germline V gene (reference sequence). The CDR3 loop reads CASSFILLGKRAEAFF. CDR3 coding DNA: TGTGCCAGCAGTTTCATCCTCCTCGGGAAAAGGGCTGAAGCTTTCTTT.

The rearrangement links TRBV5-1 to TRBJ2-5, with 9 nucleotides matching TRBD2. V lost 4 bases to trimming and J lost 3 bases; unmatched junction nucleotides: 10. This CDR3 comprises 16 residues. Germline CDR1 and CDR2: SGHRS and YFSETQ. The CDR3 here is CASSLSGGGGKETQYF. In DNA, the CDR3 is TGCGCCAGCAGCCTGTCCGGCGGGGGGGGGAAAGAGACCCAGTACTTC. Combining the CDR3 with reference TRBV5-1 and TRBJ2-5 gives the whole variable domain KAGVTQTPRYLIKTRGQQVTLSCSPISGHRSVSWYQQTPGQGLQFLFEYFSETQRNKGNFPGRFSGRQFSNSRSEMNVSTLELGDSALYLCASSLSGGGGKETQYFGPGTRLLVL.

V gene TRBV11-3 combines with J gene TRBJ2-3, with TRBD2 as a possible D gene (5 bases). This CDR3 comprises 15 residues. Per germline, CDR1 SGHNT and CDR2 YENEEA. V was clipped by 4 bases and J by 0 bases, with 11 bases between them. CDR3: CASSSDGISTDTQYF. Written as DNA, the CDR3 is TGTGCCAGCAGCTCGGACGGGATTAGCACAGATACGCAGTATTTT. Complete variable domain (other parts from reference TRBV11-3 and TRBJ2-3): EAGVVQSPRYKIIEKKQPVAFWCNPISGHNTLYWYLQNLGQGPELLIRYENEEAVDDSQLPKDRFSAERLKGVDSTLKIQPAELGDSAVYLCASSSDGISTDTQYFGPGTRLTVL.